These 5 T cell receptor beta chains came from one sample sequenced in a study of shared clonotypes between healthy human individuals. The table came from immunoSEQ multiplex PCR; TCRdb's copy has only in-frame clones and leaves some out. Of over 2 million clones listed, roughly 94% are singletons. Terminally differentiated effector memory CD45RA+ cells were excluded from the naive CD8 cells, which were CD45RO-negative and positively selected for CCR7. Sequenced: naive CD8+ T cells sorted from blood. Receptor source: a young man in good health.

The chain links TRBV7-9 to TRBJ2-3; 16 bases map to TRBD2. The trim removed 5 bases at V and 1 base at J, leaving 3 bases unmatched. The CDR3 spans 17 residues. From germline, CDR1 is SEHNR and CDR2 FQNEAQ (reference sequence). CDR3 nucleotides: TGTGCCAGCAGCCACGGGACTAGCGGGAGGGGCACAGATACGCAGTATTTT. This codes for CASSHGTSGRGTDTQYF.

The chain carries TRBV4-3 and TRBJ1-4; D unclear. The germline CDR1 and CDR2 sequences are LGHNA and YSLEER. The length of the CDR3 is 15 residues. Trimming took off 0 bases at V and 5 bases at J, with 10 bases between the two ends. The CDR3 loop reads CASSQDLAQNEKLFF. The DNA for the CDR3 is TGCGCCAGCAGCCAAGATCTGGCACAGAATGAAAAACTGTTTTTT.

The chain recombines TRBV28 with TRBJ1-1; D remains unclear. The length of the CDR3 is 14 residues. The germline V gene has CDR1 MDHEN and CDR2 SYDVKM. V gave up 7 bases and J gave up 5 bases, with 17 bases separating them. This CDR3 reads CASTPTWGGTEAFF. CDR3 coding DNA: TGTGCCAGCACCCCGACCTGGGGTGGAACTGAAGCTTTCTTT.

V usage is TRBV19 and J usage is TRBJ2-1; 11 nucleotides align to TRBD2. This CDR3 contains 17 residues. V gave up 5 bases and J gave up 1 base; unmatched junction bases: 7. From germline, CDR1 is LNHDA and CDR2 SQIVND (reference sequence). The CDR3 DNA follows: TGTGCCAGTAGTGCGACTAGCGGGACTTATTCCTACAATGAGCAGTTCTTC. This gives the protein CASSATSGTYSYNEQFF.

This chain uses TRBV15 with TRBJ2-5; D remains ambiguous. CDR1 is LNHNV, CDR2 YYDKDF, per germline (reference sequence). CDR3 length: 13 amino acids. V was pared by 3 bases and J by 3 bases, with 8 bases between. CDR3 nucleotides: TGTGCCACCAGCAGTCCTCTAGAAGAGACCCAGTACTTC. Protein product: CATSSPLEETQYF. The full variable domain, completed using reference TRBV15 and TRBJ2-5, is DAMVIQNPRYQVTQFGKPVTLSCSQTLNHNVMYWYQQKSSQAPKLLFHYYDKDFNNEADTPDNFQSRRPNTSFCFLDIRSPGLGDTAMYLCATSSPLEETQYFGPGTRLLVL.